Ten or more counts support the clone carrying this T cell receptor beta chain. Its specificity is unknown. This entry comes from a study of CD8 T cells in ankylosing spondylitis. Study observations and caveats: The disease-linked clones had a CD8+ phenotype and low blood frequencies. As reported, disease-linked clones showed significant enrichment in matched ankylosing spondylitis synovial fluid.

Trimming stripped 7 bases from V and 6 bases from J, with 4 bases between. The CDR3 spans 10 residues. The germline gives CDR1 SGHDN, CDR2 FVKESK. TCRdb re-called the 5' RACE reads through MiXCR, storing one row per CDR3 protein. Of 40,000 or so distinct CDR3 sequences detected, less than 3.5% appear once; the ten largest clones hold about 4.8%. This TCR came from a male donor with ankylosing spondylitis or in good health (not recorded which). The sequenced material came from blood, either unsorted or a sorted T cell fraction (not recorded which). The chain couples TRBV14 to TRBJ2-1; unclear D gene. The CDR3 nucleotides read TGTGCCAGCACCTGCAATGAGCAGTTCTTC. Its protein is CASTCNEQFF.